These 27 T cell receptor beta chains share one sample of origin, sequenced in a study of cytomegalovirus exposure and HLA in healthy donors. This PCR relied on a set of 60 Vbeta primers and 13 Jbeta primers. The method was immunoSEQ multiplex PCR; TCRdb's version includes in-frame clones alone and lacks a portion of them. The sample contains approximately 190,000 clones, more than 65% of which appear only once. Input material: PBMCs. These receptors were obtained from a man aged 40-49 years in good health and CMV-seropositive.

The chain combines TRBV6-4 with TRBJ2-3; 12 bases are a match to TRBD2. The germline V gene has CDR1 MRHNA and CDR2 SNTAGT. The CDR3 sequence is 13 residues long. V lost 7 bases to trimming and J lost 9 bases; unmatched junction nucleotides: 5. The CDR3 DNA is TGTGCCAGCACTCCCCTAGCGGGGGGGACGCAGTATTTT. Residues: CASTPLAGGTQYF.

The chain is built from TRBV6-5 and TRBJ1-2, with D hard to call. From germline, CDR1 is MNHEY and CDR2 SVGAGI. The CDR3 is 15 amino acids. Trimming took off 5 bases at V and 0 bases at J, with 13 bases between the two ends. CDR3 in DNA: TGTGCCAGCAGTCCACTATACCGAGCTAACTATGGCTACACCTTC. The encoded protein is CASSPLYRANYGYTF.

This chain connects TRBV5-4 to TRBJ2-5, with D perhaps TRBD1 (5 bases). CDR3 length equals 14 residues. Per germline, CDR1 SGHNT and CDR2 YYREEE (reference sequence). The V and J ends lost 0 bases and 4 bases respectively, with 10 bases between them. CDR3 DNA sequence: TGTGCCAGCAGCTTGGAGGGGCCCAGAGAGACCCAGTACTTC. This sequence encodes CASSLEGPRETQYF.

This chain joins TRBV5-1 and TRBJ2-2; D possibly corresponds to TRBD2 (6 bases). Trimming left V 2 bases short and J 4 bases short, with 12 bases between. The germline V gene has CDR1 SGHRS and CDR2 YFSETQ. This CDR3 has 15 residues. For the CDR3, the DNA is TGCGCCAGCAGCTTATGGGGGGATTCCACCGGGGAGCTGTTTTTT. Protein: CASSLWGDSTGELFF.

This clone has more than one count but fewer than ten. The J gene is TRBJ1-1, the V gene TRBV7-9; 7 bases agree with TRBD1. With 5 bases clipped from V and 2 bases from J, the junction kept 5 bases outside the gene matches. The CDR3 extends over 14 amino acids. The germline gives CDR1 SEHNR, CDR2 FQNEAQ (reference sequence). The CDR3 DNA sequence: TGTGCCAGCAGCCGGGGGACAGCCAACACTGAAGCTTTCTTT. This encodes CASSRGTANTEAFF.

The gene calls are TRBV25-1 and TRBJ2-3; no definite D call. The CDR3 has 14 residues. The V and J ends lost 6 bases and 1 base respectively, with 11 bases between them. Germline loops: CDR1 MGHDK, CDR2 SYGVNS. CDR3 nucleotide sequence: TGTGCCAGCAGAGAACCACTGGGCACAGATACGCAGTATTTT. This sequence encodes CASREPLGTDTQYF.

The CDR3 sequence is CASSGQGDQPQHF. Here the CDR3 DNA reads TGTGCCAGCAGTGGACAGGGTGATCAGCCCCAGCATTTT. This chain connects TRBV6-6 to TRBJ1-5, with 8 bases that match TRBD1. CDR1 MNHNY and CDR2 SVGAGI come from the germline V gene (reference sequence). This CDR3 contains 13 residues. Unmatched junction bases numbered 2, after V lost 5 bases and J lost 5 bases.

This chain links TRBV2 with TRBJ1-4; 11 nucleotides align to TRBD1. The CDR3 runs 14 residues. CDR1 SNHLY and CDR2 FYNNEI come from the germline V gene. J gave up 8 bases and V 6 bases, and 5 bases lay outside the gene matches. The DNA of the CDR3 is TGTGCCAGCAGGGGACAGGGGGTGGGAGAAAAACTGTTTTTT. Amino acid sequence: CASRGQGVGEKLFF.

The J gene is TRBJ2-1, the V gene TRBV5-4; 9 positions agree with TRBD2. V lost 5 bases to trimming and J lost 8 bases; unmatched junction nucleotides: 5. The CDR3 sequence is 13 residues long. The V gene's germline CDR1 is SGHNT and CDR2 YYREEE (reference sequence). The CDR3 sequence is CASRGGGAYEQFF. The CDR3 DNA reads TGTGCCAGCAGGGGCGGGGGGGCCTATGAGCAGTTCTTC. Using reference TRBV5-4 and TRBJ2-1 for the parts outside the CDR3, the full variable domain is ETGVTQSPTHLIKTRGQQVTLRCSSQSGHNTVSWYQQALGQGPQFIFQYYREEENGRGNFPPRFSGLQFPNYSSELNVNALELDDSALYLCASRGGGAYEQFFGPGTRLTVL.

This rearrangement joins TRBV11-3 to TRBJ2-2; TRBD2 aligns across 14 bases. V shed 4 bases, J shed 2 bases, and the junction held 6 bases outside the gene matches. Germline lookup yields CDR1 SGHNT and CDR2 YENEEA. The CDR3 length is 18 residues. Here the CDR3 DNA reads TGTGCCAGCAGCTCGACAGGGACTAGCGGGAGAAACACCGGGGAGCTGTTTTTT. As protein: CASSSTGTSGRNTGELFF.

J is TRBJ1-4 and V is TRBV15; TRBD1 aligns across 7 bases. With V trimmed by 5 bases and J by 8 bases, 14 bases remained unmatched. The CDR3 contains 16 residues. Germline values: CDR1 LNHNV, CDR2 YYDKDF (reference sequence). CDR3 DNA: TGTGCCACCAGCCCTCGGTTAGGGACAGCAAGAGAAAAACTGTTTTTT. This translates into CATSPRLGTAREKLFF. Full variable domain (rest looked up from reference TRBV15 and TRBJ1-4): DAMVIQNPRYQVTQFGKPVTLSCSQTLNHNVMYWYQQKSSQAPKLLFHYYDKDFNNEADTPDNFQSRRPNTSFCFLDIRSPGLGDTAMYLCATSPRLGTAREKLFFGSGTQLSVL.

The chain couples TRBV7-9 to TRBJ1-2; 7 bases line up with TRBD1. Germline CDR1 SEHNR, CDR2 FQNEAQ (reference sequence). J gave up 8 bases and V 5 bases, and 8 bases lay outside the gene matches. The CDR3 has 13 residues. The CDR3 loop is CASSQRQGTGYTF. The CDR3 DNA follows: TGTGCCAGCAGCCAGAGACAGGGAACGGGCTACACCTTC. Supplemented by reference TRBV7-9 and TRBJ1-2, the full variable domain reads DTGVSQNPRHKITKRGQNVTFRCDPISEHNRLYWYRQTLGQGPEFLTYFQNEAQLEKSRLLSDRFSAERPKGSFSTLEIQRTEQGDSAMYLCASSQRQGTGYTFGSGTRLTVV.

This sequence joins TRBV29-1 and TRBJ2-6, with a weak D call TRBD1 (5 bases). CDR3 length equals 13 residues. V lost 3 bases to trimming and J lost 4 bases, with 7 bases between them. CDR1 and CDR2 from the germline V gene are SQVTM and ANQGSEA. CDR3 protein: CSVDQGGANVLTF. DNA of the CDR3: TGCAGCGTTGATCAGGGAGGGGCCAACGTCCTGACTTTC.

The rearrangement joins TRBV6-5 to TRBJ1-1; perhaps TRBD1 as D (5 bases). V lost 7 bases and J lost 1, with 13 bases in between. The germline V gene encodes CDR1 MNHEY and CDR2 SVGAGI. This CDR3 region has 14 residues. In nucleotides, the CDR3 is TGTGCCAGCACCTACGGGGGTAGGAACACTGAAGCTTTCTTT. It codes for CASTYGGRNTEAFF.

The chain employs TRBV2 and TRBJ1-2, with 7 bases that match TRBD1. Germline CDR1 SNHLY, CDR2 FYNNEI. The CDR3 runs 20 residues. J gave up 0 bases and V 8 bases, and 24 bases lay outside the gene matches. CDR3 DNA sequence: TGTGCCAGCCCCAGAGGTGATACCGGGACAGTGCGTGTGGCTAACTATGGCTACACCTTC. Protein sequence: CASPRGDTGTVRVANYGYTF.

This clone was observed a few times. The rearrangement uses TRBV10-3 and TRBJ1-2, with 7 bases matching TRBD1. CDR3 length equals 12 residues. CDR1 is ENHRY, CDR2 SYGVKD, per germline. The V and J ends lost 6 bases and 2 bases, in that order; junction bases with no gene match: 0. CDR3 in amino acids: CAIRTGNYGYTF. CDR3 in DNA: TGTGCCATCAGGACAGGGAACTATGGCTACACCTTC.

V usage is TRBV7-9 and J usage is TRBJ1-1; D is possibly TRBD1 (6 bases). The V gene lost 4 bases and the J gene lost 5 bases, with 14 bases spanning the gap. Germline V gives CDR1 SEHNR, CDR2 FQNEAQ (reference sequence). The CDR3 covers 14 residues. The CDR3, as DNA: TGTGCCAGCAGCTCCCAGGGGCGGTGGACTGAAGCTTTCTTT. Protein product: CASSSQGRWTEAFF.

V is TRBV7-9 and J is TRBJ2-2, with 7 bases fitting TRBD1. V lost 5 bases, J lost 3 bases, and 9 bases stayed unmatched. The CDR3 spans 16 residues. Germline lookup yields CDR1 SEHNR and CDR2 FQNEAQ (reference sequence). CDR3 DNA: TGTGCCAGCAGCGCCCCGTTGGGACAGTACACCGGGGAGCTGTTTTTT. It is translated as CASSAPLGQYTGELFF.

The chain links TRBV11-2 to TRBJ2-1; D may be TRBD2 (6 bases). The V end was cut by 4 bases, the J end by 9 bases, with 16 bases between. The V gene's germline CDR1 is SGHAT and CDR2 FQNNGV. The CDR3 runs to 14 residues. The CDR3 region has the DNA TGTGCCAGCAGCTACAGTGGGACTCGGGGTGAGCAGTTCTTC. Translation gives CASSYSGTRGEQFF.

V gene TRBV11-2 combines with J gene TRBJ2-1, with a possible D match to TRBD2 (6 bases). CDR3 length: 15 amino acids. V was clipped by 0 bases and J by 7 bases, with 13 bases between them. CDR1 SGHAT and CDR2 FQNNGV come from the germline V gene. The CDR3 DNA reads TGTGCCAGCAGCTTAGACCAAACGGGGGTGAATGAGCAGTTCTTC. This encodes CASSLDQTGVNEQFF.

Only one count was recorded for this clone. The chain is built from TRBV27 and TRBJ2-3, with 8 bases identical to TRBD1. Germline assignment: CDR1 MNHEY and CDR2 SMNVEV (reference sequence). The V and J ends lost 4 bases and 3 bases, in that order; junction bases with no gene match: 6. This CDR3 is built from 15 residues. This CDR3 is CASSSRDRPTDTQYF. CDR3 DNA: TGTGCCAGCAGTTCCCGGGACAGGCCGACAGATACGCAGTATTTT.

This chain connects TRBV28 to TRBJ2-3; 9 positions agree with TRBD1. Trimming took 5 bases from V and 2 from J; bases not matched to a gene: 5. CDR1 MDHEN and CDR2 SYDVKM come from the germline V gene. The CDR3 consists of 15 residues. CDR3 in DNA: TGTGCCAGCAGTCCCGGGACAGGGTTCACAGATACGCAGTATTTT. This codes for CASSPGTGFTDTQYF.

The rearrangement joins TRBV30 to TRBJ2-1; 14 positions match TRBD2. CDR1 GTSNPN and CDR2 SVGIG come from the germline V gene (reference sequence). The ends lost 1 base at V and 10 bases at J; junction bases unmatched: 6. This CDR3 spans 15 amino acids. CDR3 nucleotides: TGTGCCTGGAGTGGGGGACTAGCGGGAGTTGGAGAGCAGTTCTTC. It codes for CAWSGGLAGVGEQFF.

The V and J genes are TRBV6-5 and TRBJ1-1; the match to TRBD1 covers 10 bases. The germline gives CDR1 MNHEY, CDR2 SVGAGI. V shed 1 base and J 4 bases; nucleotides not matched to a gene: 6. The CDR3 runs to 16 residues. The CDR3 DNA follows: TGTGCCAGCAGTTACTGGGGTGGGACAGGGGCCACTGAAGCTTTCTTT. The encoded protein is CASSYWGGTGATEAFF.

Only a few counts were recorded for this clone. This chain joins TRBV5-5 and TRBJ2-1; the D is unclear. V shed 1 base and J shed 8 bases, with 7 bases lying between them. Germline loops: CDR1 SGHKS, CDR2 YYEKEE (reference sequence). The CDR3 covers 12 residues. This CDR3 reads CASSLSRYEQFF. The CDR3 coding sequence is TGTGCCAGCAGCTTGTCCCGGTATGAGCAGTTCTTC.

The chain combines TRBV7-9 with TRBJ2-7, with D possibly being TRBD2 (6 bases). Per the germline V gene, CDR1 is SEHNR and CDR2 is FQNEAQ (reference sequence). Trimming removed 1 base at V and 2 bases at J, with 9 bases between. This CDR3 comprises 14 residues. CDR3 amino acids: CASSLGSGTYEQYF. CDR3 coding DNA: TGTGCCAGCAGCTTAGGTAGCGGCACCTACGAGCAGTACTTC.

The genes are TRBV18 and TRBJ2-5; D is perhaps TRBD1 (6 bases). The germline gives CDR1 KGHSH, CDR2 LQKENI. Trimming removed 8 bases from V and 3 bases from J, with 19 bases in between. This CDR3 is built from 15 residues. The CDR3, as DNA: TGTGCCAGCATTCCCGGGACAAACCAAAAAGAGACCCAGTACTTC. Amino acid sequence: CASIPGTNQKETQYF.